This T cell receptor beta chain was found in a study of vaccination effects on CD4 cells after COVID-19. General study findings and limits: Only 1 of 255 vaccine-induced clones from healthy vaccinees cross-reacted with common cold coronaviruses. Late post-vaccination samples showed marked contraction of infection- and vaccine-induced clones.

Worth noting for this clone: What it binds is unknown.

CDR1 and CDR2 (germline): GTSNPN, SVGIG (reference sequence). The V gene end was trimmed by 5 bases and the J gene end by 7 bases; junction bases not matched to a gene: 7. CDR3 length: 13 residues. With the ViraFEST assay, the study expanded antigen-specific CD4+ T cells using viral peptide pools, then sequenced them. Investigators separated out CD4+ T cells once more than nine days of culture had passed. The study found no prior SARS-CoV-2 infection in the vaccine recipients, who tested negative for nucleocapsid antibodies. In culture with around 9.1 IU/ml IL-2 and 9 to 10 ug/ml peptides, PBMC were grown at roughly 2 million per well. The assay was immunoSEQ multiplex PCR, and TCRdb's table has in-frame clones only and misses some. The table lists tens of thousands of clones, approximately 72% of them singletons.

The material sequenced was CD4+ T cells from PBMCs cultured with HCoV-NL63 spike peptides, taken before COVID-19 vaccination. The chain joins TRBV30 to TRBJ1-5; 8 bases line up with TRBD1. This TCR derives from a human donor who received a COVID-19 vaccine. The CDR3, as DNA: TGTGCCTGGTCTATACAGGGGGACCAGCCCCAGCATTTT. Protein sequence: CAWSIQGDQPQHF.